This TCR beta chain was sequenced in a study of blood T cell repertoires in COVID-19. On the study more broadly: From T cells, B-cell-depleted T cells, or PBMCs came the material, which was cDNA or gDNA.

This CDR3 has 14 amino acids. Germline V gives CDR1 MDHEN, CDR2 SYDVKM. Trimming took 6 bases from V and 4 from J, leaving 13 bases between them. Original analysis: For nucleated cells, counts were estimated from reference gene primer amplification. The table came from immunoSEQ multiplex PCR; TCRdb's copy has only in-frame clones and leaves some out. The V and J calls and clone size come from that table; D and trimming were worked out from the DNA. The top ten clones hold 16% of a sample with about 120,000 clones, around four fifths of them seen once. The gene calls are TRBV28 and TRBJ2-1; D is unclear. The source material was peripheral blood. The sequence was obtained from a man aged 55 to 70 with active or convalescent COVID-19. CDR3 DNA sequence: TGTGCCAGCAGCATTATCATCGAGTACAATGAGCAGTTCTTC. Its translation is CASSIIIEYNEQFF.